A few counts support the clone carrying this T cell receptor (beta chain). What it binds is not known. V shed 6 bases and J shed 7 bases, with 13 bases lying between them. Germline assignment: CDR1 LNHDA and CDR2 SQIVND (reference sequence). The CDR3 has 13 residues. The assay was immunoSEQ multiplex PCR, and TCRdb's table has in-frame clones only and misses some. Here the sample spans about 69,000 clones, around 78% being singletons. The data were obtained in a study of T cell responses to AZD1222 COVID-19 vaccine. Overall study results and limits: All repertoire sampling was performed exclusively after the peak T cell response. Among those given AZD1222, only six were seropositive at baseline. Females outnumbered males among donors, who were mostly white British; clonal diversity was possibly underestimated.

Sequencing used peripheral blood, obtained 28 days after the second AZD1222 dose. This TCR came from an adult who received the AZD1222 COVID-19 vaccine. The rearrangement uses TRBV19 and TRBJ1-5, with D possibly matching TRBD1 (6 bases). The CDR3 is CASSTQGRQPQHF. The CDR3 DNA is TGTGCCAGTAGCACACAGGGAAGACAGCCCCAGCATTTT.